This T cell receptor beta chain is from a study of OX40 agonist ivuxolimab in advanced cancers. Study findings and constraints: CD4+ and CD8+ T cells in blood underwent clonal expansion by week 6 at 0.1 to 3.0 mg/kg.

Repertoires were generated with immunoSEQ multiplex PCR, while TCRdb's copy carries only in-frame clones and drops some. Among approximately 99,000 clones listed, approximately 93% were seen once. Trimming removed 4 bases from V and 8 bases from J, with 18 bases in between. This CDR3 is built from 15 residues. Germline V gene lookup returns CDR1 MGHDK and CDR2 SYGVNS. Notes on this clone: Its target is unknown.

The clonotype originates from an adult with an advanced solid tumor such as melanoma, head and neck, liver or kidney cancer. This sample comprised CD4+ or CD8+ T cells sorted from blood, obtained in a trial of the OX40 agonist ivuxolimab. This chain connects TRBV25-1 to TRBJ2-1, with D possibly matching TRBD2 (5 bases). CDR3 bases: TGTGCCAGCAGTGTAGCCGGGGTGTGGGGTCATGAGCAGTTCTTC. As protein: CASSVAGVWGHEQFF.